These T cell receptor beta chains were read from a single sample in a study of blood T cell repertoires in COVID-19. Here immunoSEQ multiplex PCR was the method, and the copy in TCRdb shows in-frame clones only, minus some. The repertoire holds over 120,000 clones, over 60% seen once, with 3.5% to 5.5% in the top ten. The sequencing sample was made of peripheral blood. These receptor sequences come from a woman aged 80 or older with active or convalescent COVID-19. CDR3s include the opening cysteine and the closing phenylalanine or tryptophan. A D gene is named only where the DNA matches it firmly. Clone size is shown for a subset of rows, as once, few, many or a class of expanded clone.

>TRBD2|few|15|TRBJ2-7|TRBV19
TGTGCCAGTACATCACTAGCGGGGGGTACCTACGAGCAGTACTTC
CASTSLAGGTYEQYF
>TRBD1|few|17|TRBJ1-2|TRBV28
TGTGCCAGCAGAACACCGGGACAGGGAAGAGCTAACTATGGCTACACCTTC
CASRTPGQGRANYGYTF
>TRBD2|-|16|TRBJ2-3|TRBV5-8
TGTGCCAGCAGCTTAATCAGCGGGGGGGCCGCAGATACGCAGTATTTT
CASSLISGGAADTQYF
>-|-|16|TRBJ1-5|TRBV20-1
TGCAGTGCTAGTCTGGGGGCGGGGGTTGGCAATCAGCCCCAGCATTTT
CSASLGAGVGNQPQHF
>-|-|19|TRBJ2-1|TRBV4-2
TGTGCCAGCAGCCAAGACGGTCATTACGGACAAACCAACACCAATGAGCAGTTCTTC
CASSQDGHYGQTNTNEQFF
>TRBD1|few|15|TRBJ1-2|TRBV5-6
TGTGCCAGCAGCACAGACAGGGGACCCCGTTATGGCTACACCTTC
CASSTDRGPRYGYTF
>-|-|15|TRBJ2-3|TRBV7-6
TGTGCCAGCAGCCAGCTAGGGGCCTCGGGAGATACGCAGTATTTT
CASSQLGASGDTQYF
>-|-|14|TRBJ1-6|TRBV3-1/TRBV3-2
TGTGCCAGCAGCCTTGACACATATAATTCACCCCTCCACTTT
CASSLDTYNSPLHF
>-|-|13|TRBJ1-1|TRBV20-1
TGCAGTGCTAGTAATCCGGTGAACACTGAAGCTTTCTTT
CSASNPVNTEAFF
>TRBD1|-|15|TRBJ2-3|TRBV4-2
TGTGCCAGCAGCCAAGTGGACAGGGGTGCAGATACGCAGTATTTT
CASSQVDRGADTQYF
>-|-|15|TRBJ1-2|TRBV6-2/TRBV6-3
TGTGCCAGCAGTGACCGACAGCATTCAAACTATGGCTACACCTTC
CASSDRQHSNYGYTF
>-|once|15|TRBJ2-7|TRBV5-1
TGCGCCAGCAGCTTATTGGACCAGGGGACCTACGAGCAGTACTTC
CASSLLDQGTYEQYF
>-|-|11|TRBJ1-2|TRBV30
TGTGCCAGGACGGAGGGGTATGGCTACACCTTC
CARTEGYGYTF
>-|-|14|TRBJ2-7|TRBV30
TGTGCCTGGAGTAGGCCAGGGATTACTGGCGAGCAGTACTTC
CAWSRPGITGEQYF
>-|-|15|TRBJ1-2|TRBV24-1
TGTGCCACCAGTGATGGGCAGGACATTAACTATGGCTACACCTTC
CATSDGQDINYGYTF
>TRBD1|-|16|TRBJ2-1|TRBV11-2
TGTGCCAGCAGCTCGGGGACAGGGAGCTCCTACAATGAGCAGTTCTTC
CASSSGTGSSYNEQFF
>TRBD1|few|15|TRBJ1-5|TRBV7-8
TGTGCCAGCAGCTTAGAGGACAGGGTAAATCAGCCCCAGCATTTT
CASSLEDRVNQPQHF